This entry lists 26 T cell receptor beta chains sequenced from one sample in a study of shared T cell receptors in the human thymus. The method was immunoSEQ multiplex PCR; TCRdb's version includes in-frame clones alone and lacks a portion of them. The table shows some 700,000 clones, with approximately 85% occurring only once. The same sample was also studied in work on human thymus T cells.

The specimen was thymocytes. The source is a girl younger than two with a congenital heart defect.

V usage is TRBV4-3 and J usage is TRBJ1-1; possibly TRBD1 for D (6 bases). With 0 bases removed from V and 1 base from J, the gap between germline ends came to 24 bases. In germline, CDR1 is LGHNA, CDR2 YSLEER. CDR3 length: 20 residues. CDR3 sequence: CASSQDPPGAIERRNTEAFF. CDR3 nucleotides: TGCGCCAGCAGCCAAGATCCGCCAGGGGCTATTGAACGAAGGAACACTGAAGCTTTCTTT.

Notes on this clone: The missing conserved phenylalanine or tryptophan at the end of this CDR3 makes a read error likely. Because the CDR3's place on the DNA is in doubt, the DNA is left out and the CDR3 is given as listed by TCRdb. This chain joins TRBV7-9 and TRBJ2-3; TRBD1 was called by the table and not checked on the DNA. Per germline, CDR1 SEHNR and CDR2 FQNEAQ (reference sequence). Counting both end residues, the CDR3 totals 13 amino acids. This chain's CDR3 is CASSLAGSTEPIQ.

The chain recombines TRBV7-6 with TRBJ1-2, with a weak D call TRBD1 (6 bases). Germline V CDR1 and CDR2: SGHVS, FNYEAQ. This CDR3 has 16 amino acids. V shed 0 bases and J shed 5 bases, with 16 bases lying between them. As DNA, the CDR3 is TGTGCCAGCAGCTTAGCCTCTCGGACAGAGCTTTATGGCTACACCTTC. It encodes CASSLASRTELYGYTF.

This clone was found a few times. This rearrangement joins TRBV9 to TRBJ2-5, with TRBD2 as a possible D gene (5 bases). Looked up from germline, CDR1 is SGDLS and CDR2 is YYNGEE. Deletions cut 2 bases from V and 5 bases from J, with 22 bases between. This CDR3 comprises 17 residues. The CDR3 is CASSVSEGGRRWETQYF. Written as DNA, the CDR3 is TGTGCCAGCAGCGTGTCCGAGGGTGGGCGGCGGTGGGAGACCCAGTACTTC.

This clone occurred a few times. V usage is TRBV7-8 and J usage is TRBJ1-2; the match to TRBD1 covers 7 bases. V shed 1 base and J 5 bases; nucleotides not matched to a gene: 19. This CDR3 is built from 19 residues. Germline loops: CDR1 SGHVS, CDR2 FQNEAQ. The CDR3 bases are TGTGCCAGCAGCTTAGTGCGCGGCACCCTCGTCGAGGGGGCTTATGGCTACACCTTC. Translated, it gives CASSLVRGTLVEGAYGYTF.

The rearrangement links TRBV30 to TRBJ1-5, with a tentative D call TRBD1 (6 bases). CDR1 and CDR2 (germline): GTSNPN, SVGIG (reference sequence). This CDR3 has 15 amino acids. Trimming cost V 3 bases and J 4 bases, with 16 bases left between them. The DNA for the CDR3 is TGTGCCTGGAGAGGGGGAGCAGGAGGAAATCAGCCCCAGCATTTT. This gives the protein CAWRGGAGGNQPQHF.

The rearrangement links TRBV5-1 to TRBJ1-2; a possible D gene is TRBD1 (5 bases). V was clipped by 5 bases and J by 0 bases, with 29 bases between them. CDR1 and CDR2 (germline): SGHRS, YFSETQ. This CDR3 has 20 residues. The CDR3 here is CASSGLARPGRVMANYGYTF. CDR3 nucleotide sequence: TGCGCCAGCAGTGGTTTGGCCAGGCCCGGCAGGGTGATGGCTAACTATGGCTACACCTTC. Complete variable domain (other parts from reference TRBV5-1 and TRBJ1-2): KAGVTQTPRYLIKTRGQQVTLSCSPISGHRSVSWYQQTPGQGLQFLFEYFSETQRNKGNFPGRFSGRQFSNSRSEMNVSTLELGDSALYLCASSGLARPGRVMANYGYTFGSGTRLTVV.

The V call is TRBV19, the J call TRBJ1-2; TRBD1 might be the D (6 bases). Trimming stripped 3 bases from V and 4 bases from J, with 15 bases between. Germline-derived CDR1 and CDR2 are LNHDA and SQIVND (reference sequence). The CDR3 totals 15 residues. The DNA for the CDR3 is TGTGCCAGTAGTATCATTGATACAGGGCCCTATGGCTACACCTTC. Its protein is CASSIIDTGPYGYTF.

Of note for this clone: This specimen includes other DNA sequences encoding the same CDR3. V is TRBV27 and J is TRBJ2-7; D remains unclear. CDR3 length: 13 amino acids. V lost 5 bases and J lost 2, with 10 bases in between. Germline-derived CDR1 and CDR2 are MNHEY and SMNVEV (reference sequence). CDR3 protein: CASSLSPAYEQYF. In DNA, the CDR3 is TGTGCCAGCAGTCTTTCCCCTGCCTACGAGCAGTACTTC.

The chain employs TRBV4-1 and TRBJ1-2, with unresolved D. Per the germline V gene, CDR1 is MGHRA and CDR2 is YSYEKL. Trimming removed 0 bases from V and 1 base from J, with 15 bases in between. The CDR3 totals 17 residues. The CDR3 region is CASSQDLITEGNYGYTF. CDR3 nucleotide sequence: TGCGCCAGCAGCCAAGATCTCATTACTGAGGGTAACTATGGCTACACCTTC.

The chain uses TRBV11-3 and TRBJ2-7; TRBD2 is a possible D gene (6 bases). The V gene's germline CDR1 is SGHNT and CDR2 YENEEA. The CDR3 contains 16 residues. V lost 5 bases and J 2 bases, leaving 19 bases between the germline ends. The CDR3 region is CASSARPGLCTYEQYF. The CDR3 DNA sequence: TGTGCCAGCAGCGCCCGCCCGGGACTGTGCACCTACGAGCAGTACTTC.

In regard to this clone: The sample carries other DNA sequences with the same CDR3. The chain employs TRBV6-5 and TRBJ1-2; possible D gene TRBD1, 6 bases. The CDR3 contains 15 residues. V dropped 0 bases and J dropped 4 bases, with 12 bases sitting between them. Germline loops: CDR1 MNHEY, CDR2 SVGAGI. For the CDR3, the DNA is TGTGCCAGCAGTTACTCACAGGGCGTCCTCTATGGCTACACCTTC. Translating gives CASSYSQGVLYGYTF.

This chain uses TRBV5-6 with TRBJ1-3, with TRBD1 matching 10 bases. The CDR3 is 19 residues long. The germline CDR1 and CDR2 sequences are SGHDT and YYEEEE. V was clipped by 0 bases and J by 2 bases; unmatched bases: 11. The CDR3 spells CASSLVGGTGEPPGNTIYF. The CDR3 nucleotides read TGTGCCAGCAGCTTGGTTGGTGGGACAGGGGAACCACCTGGAAACACCATATATTTT.

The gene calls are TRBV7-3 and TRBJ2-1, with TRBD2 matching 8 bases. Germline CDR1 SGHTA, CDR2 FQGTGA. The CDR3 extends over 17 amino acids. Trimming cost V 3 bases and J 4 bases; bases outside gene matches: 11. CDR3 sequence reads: CASSLWGSGALYNEQFF. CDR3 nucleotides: TGTGCCAGCAGCTTGTGGGGTAGCGGGGCCCTATACAATGAGCAGTTCTTC. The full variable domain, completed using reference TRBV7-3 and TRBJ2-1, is GAGVSQTPSNKVTEKGKYVELRCDPISGHTALYWYRQSLGQGPEFLIYFQGTGAADDSGLPNDRFFAVRPEGSVSTLKIQRTERGDSAVYLCASSLWGSGALYNEQFFGPGTRLTVL.

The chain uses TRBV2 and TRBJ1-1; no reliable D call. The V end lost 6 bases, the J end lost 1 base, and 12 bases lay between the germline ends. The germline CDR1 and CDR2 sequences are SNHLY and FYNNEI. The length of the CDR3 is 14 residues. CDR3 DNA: TGTGCCAGCAGGACGGAGGATAGGAACACTGAAGCTTTCTTT. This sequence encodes CASRTEDRNTEAFF.

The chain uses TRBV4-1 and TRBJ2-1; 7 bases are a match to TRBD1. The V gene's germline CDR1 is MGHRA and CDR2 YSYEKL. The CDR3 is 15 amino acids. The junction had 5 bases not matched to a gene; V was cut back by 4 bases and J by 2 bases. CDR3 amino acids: CASSPNRGAYNEQFF. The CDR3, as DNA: TGCGCCAGCAGCCCGAACAGGGGCGCCTACAATGAGCAGTTCTTC.

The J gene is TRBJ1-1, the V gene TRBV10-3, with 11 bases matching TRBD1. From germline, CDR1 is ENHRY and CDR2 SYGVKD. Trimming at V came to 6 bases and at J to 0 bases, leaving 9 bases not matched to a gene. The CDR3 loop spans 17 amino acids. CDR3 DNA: TGTGCCATCAGACTGGACAGGGGGCCTCCCATGAACACTGAAGCTTTCTTT. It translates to CAIRLDRGPPMNTEAFF.

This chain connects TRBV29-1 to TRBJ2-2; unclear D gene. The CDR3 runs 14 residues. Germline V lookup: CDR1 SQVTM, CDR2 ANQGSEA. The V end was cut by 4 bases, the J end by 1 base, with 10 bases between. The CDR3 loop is CSVGSSGNTGELFF. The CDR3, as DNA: TGCAGCGTTGGATCTTCCGGGAACACCGGGGAGCTGTTTTTT.

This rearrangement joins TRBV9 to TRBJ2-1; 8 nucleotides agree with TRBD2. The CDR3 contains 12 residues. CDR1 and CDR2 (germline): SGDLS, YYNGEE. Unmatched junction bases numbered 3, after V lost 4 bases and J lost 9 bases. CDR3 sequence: CASSSGGGEQFF. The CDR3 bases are TGTGCCAGCAGCTCCGGGGGGGGTGAGCAGTTCTTC. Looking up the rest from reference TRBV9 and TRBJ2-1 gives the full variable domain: DSGVTQTPKHLITATGQRVTLRCSPRSGDLSVYWYQQSLDQGLQFLIQYYNGEERAKGNILERFSAQQFPDLHSELNLSSLELGDSALYFCASSSGGGEQFFGPGTRLTVL.

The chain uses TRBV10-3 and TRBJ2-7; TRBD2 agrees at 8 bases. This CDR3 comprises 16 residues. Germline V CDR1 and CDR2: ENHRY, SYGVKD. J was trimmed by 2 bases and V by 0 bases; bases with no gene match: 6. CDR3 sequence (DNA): TGTGCCATCAGTGAGTCCGGGAGGGGCGAGACCTACGAGCAGTACTTC. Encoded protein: CAISESGRGETYEQYF.

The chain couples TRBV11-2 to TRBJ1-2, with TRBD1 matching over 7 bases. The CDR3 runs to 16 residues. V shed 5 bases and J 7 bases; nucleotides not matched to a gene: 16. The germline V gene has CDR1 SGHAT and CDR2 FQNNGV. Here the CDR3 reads CASSPLTPDRKAGYTF. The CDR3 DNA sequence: TGTGCCAGCAGCCCCCTCACACCGGACAGGAAGGCTGGCTACACCTTC.

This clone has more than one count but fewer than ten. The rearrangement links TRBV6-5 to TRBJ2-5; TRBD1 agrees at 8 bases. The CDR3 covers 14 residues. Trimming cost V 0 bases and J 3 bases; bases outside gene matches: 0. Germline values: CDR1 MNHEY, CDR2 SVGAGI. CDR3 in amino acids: CASSYSTGEETQYF. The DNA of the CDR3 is TGTGCCAGCAGTTACTCGACAGGGGAAGAGACCCAGTACTTC.

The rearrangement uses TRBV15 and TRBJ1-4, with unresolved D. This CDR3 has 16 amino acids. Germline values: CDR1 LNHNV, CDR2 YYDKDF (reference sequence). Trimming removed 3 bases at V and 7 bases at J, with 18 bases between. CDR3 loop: CATSREIHGIGEKLFF. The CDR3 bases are TGTGCCACCAGCAGGGAAATTCACGGGATAGGTGAAAAACTGTTTTTT.

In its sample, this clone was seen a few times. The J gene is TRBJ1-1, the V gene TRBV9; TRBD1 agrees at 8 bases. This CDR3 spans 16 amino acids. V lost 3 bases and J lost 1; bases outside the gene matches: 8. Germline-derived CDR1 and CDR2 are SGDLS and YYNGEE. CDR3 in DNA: TGTGCCAGCAGCGGCCCCTCCGGGACAGGGAACACTGAAGCTTTCTTT. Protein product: CASSGPSGTGNTEAFF.

The CDR3 bases are TGTGCCAGTCGGTTCGGGGAAACCGGGGAGCTGTTTTTT. Translated, it gives CASRFGETGELFF. This chain uses TRBV19 with TRBJ2-2, with a possible D match to TRBD2 (5 bases). This CDR3 comprises 13 residues. V was shortened by 8 bases and J by 5 bases, with 12 bases between the two germline ends. CDR1 and CDR2 from the germline V gene are LNHDA and SQIVND (reference sequence).

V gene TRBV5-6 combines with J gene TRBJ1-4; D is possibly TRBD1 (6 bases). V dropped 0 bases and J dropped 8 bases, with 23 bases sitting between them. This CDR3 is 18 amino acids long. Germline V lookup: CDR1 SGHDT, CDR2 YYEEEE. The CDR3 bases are TGTGCCAGCAGCTTGGTTCTGGGGGGTCGCGGGGGCGGCGAAAAACTGTTTTTT. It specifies CASSLVLGGRGGGEKLFF.